These T cell receptor beta chains were read from a single sample in a study of cytotoxic CD8 clonotypes in ibrutinib-treated CLL. Libraries were prepared by immunoSEQ multiplex PCR; TCRdb keeps only in-frame clonotypes and omits some of them. The table has about 84,000 clones, about 86% seen once. This specimen was PBMCs, taken before ibrutinib treatment. All receptors derive from a human donor with chronic lymphocytic leukemia. Both conserved end residues are part of each CDR3. D genes are given only for firm matches. Clone sizes are given selectively: once, few, many, or a class where the clone is expanded.

d_call	v_call	clone_size	j_call	cdr3_nt	cdr3_aa
-	TRBV9	-	TRBJ2-2	TGTGCCAGCAGCGTAGTCGCCGGGGAGCTGTTTTTT	CASSVVAGELFF
TRBD2	TRBV4-3	-	TRBJ2-1	TGCGCCAGCAGGCTAGCGGGAGAGGCGAATGAGCAGTTCTTC	CASRLAGEANEQFF
-	TRBV7-8	once	TRBJ1-1	TGTGCCAGCAGCTTTCCCCAGGGACGGGCTTTCTTT	CASSFPQGRAFF
TRBD2	TRBV7-3	once	TRBJ2-1	TGTGCCAGCAGCCACGCGACTAGCGGGAGGGCTAATGAGCAGTTCTTC	CASSHATSGRANEQFF
-	TRBV5-1	once	TRBJ2-2	TGCGCCAGCAGCTGGGGCAGCGCGAACACCGGGGAGCTGTTTTTT	CASSWGSANTGELFF
TRBD1	TRBV18	-	TRBJ2-7	TGTGCCAGCTCACCTTCCAAGGGGGCCCAAGGCGAGCAGTACTTC	CASSPSKGAQGEQYF
-	TRBV27	-	TRBJ2-3	TGTGCCAGCAGTTTATACCAATCAGATACGCAGTATTTT	CASSLYQSDTQYF
TRBD1	TRBV6-5	-	TRBJ1-2	TGTGCCAGCAGCTTCCGGGACAGAGCTAACTATGGCTACACCTTC	CASSFRDRANYGYTF
-	TRBV19	-	TRBJ1-2	TGTGCCAGTAGTATCCAGGGGAGCTATGGCTACACCTTC	CASSIQGSYGYTF
TRBD2	TRBV25-1	-	TRBJ2-1	TGTGCCAGCAGTGCACGCGGGAGACTCTACAATGAGCAGTTCTTC	CASSARGRLYNEQFF
-	TRBV7-3	-	TRBJ2-1	TGTGCCAGCAGCCCGTCTCCTCGGCACAATGAGCAGTTCTTC	CASSPSPRHNEQFF